The clone carrying this T cell receptor beta chain has just a few counts. The antigen is unknown. Researchers reported that TCR beta cDNA libraries carried unique molecular identifiers. T cells numbering about 0.95 to 11 million gave rise to around 500,000 cDNA molecules. TCRdb re-analysed the PCR reads in MiXCR, keeping a single row per CDR3 protein. The sample has a few hundred thousand distinct CDR3 sequences, 40% to 55% seen once. This entry comes from a study of post-analysis software for immune sequencing data. Study-wide findings and caveats: Higher frequency in patients than in controls was seen for roughly 5 TRBV segments, with TRBV5-6, TRBV5-1 and TRBV20-1 among them.

Germline CDR1 is SQVTM and CDR2 is ANQGSEA. V lost 7 bases and J lost 5; bases outside the gene matches: 9. This CDR3 has 13 residues. The rearrangement links TRBV29-1 to TRBJ2-5; TRBD1 aligns across 8 bases. Input material: blood. This clonotype was sampled from a girl under 18 with multiple sclerosis. CDR3: CSGWTGIEETQYF. The CDR3 coding sequence is TGCAGCGGTTGGACAGGGATTGAGGAGACCCAGTACTTC.